These 23 T cell receptor beta chains were sequenced from one sample in a study of shared clonotypes between healthy human individuals. Profiling relied on immunoSEQ multiplex PCR, and the TCRdb table lists in-frame clones only, not all of them. The table includes fewer than 1.6 million clones, 97% to 99% detected once. The specimen was naive CD4+ T cells sorted from blood. The subset denotes: CD45RA+ positively selected. The source of these receptors is a man aged 25 to 45 in good health.

CDR3 in DNA: TGTGCCAGCAGCTTAACTCCAGGCCCTCAGCCCCAGCATTTT. This gives the protein CASSLTPGPQPQHF. This chain uses TRBV7-2 with TRBJ1-5; no clear D. The CDR3 length is 14 residues. Trimming left V 2 bases short and J 6 bases short, with 11 bases between. The germline V gene has CDR1 SGHTA and CDR2 FQGNSA.

The V and J genes are TRBV30 and TRBJ2-7; 8 nucleotides line up with TRBD1. With 3 bases clipped from V and 3 bases from J, the junction kept 7 bases outside the gene matches. In germline, CDR1 is GTSNPN, CDR2 SVGIG (reference sequence). This CDR3 has 14 amino acids. The CDR3 bases are TGTGCCTGGAGCCGACAGGGGACAATCTACGAGCAGTACTTC. It specifies CAWSRQGTIYEQYF.

This rearrangement joins TRBV21-1 to TRBJ2-7; the DNA was not compared with TRBD1, the D call given in the table. TRBV21-1 is given as a pseudogene. This CDR3 comprises 15 residues. CDR3 in amino acids: CASSKGRQGAYEQYF. The DNA of the CDR3 is TGTGCCAGCAGCAAAGGGAGACAGGGGGCTTACGAGCAGTACTTC.

The V and J genes are TRBV14 and TRBJ2-2; tentatively, D is TRBD2 (5 bases). Trimming removed 0 bases at V and 6 bases at J, with 17 bases between. CDR1 is SGHDN and CDR2 is FVKESK in the germline V gene. The CDR3 runs to 17 residues. DNA for the CDR3: TGTGCCAGCAGCCAAGATGTGGACTGGGAGACCTCCGGGGAGCTGTTTTTT. It codes for CASSQDVDWETSGELFF.

This clone was seen a single time. The rearrangement joins TRBV5-1 to TRBJ1-3; D gene ambiguous. This CDR3 spans 13 amino acids. With 0 bases removed from V and 8 bases from J, the gap between germline ends came to 9 bases. Germline CDR1 SGHRS, CDR2 YFSETQ. The CDR3 coding sequence is TGCGCCAGCAGCTTGGAATTGGGCCACACCATATATTTT. Translation gives CASSLELGHTIYF.

This clone was seen just once. The chain combines TRBV19 with TRBJ1-5, with 10 bases aligning to TRBD1. Germline CDR1 reads LNHDA; CDR2 reads SQIVND (reference sequence). J was trimmed by 2 bases and V by 7 bases; bases with no gene match: 8. The CDR3 has 16 amino acids. In DNA, the CDR3 is TGTGCCAGTAAGACAGGGGGCATTGAGGGCAATCAGCCCCAGCATTTT. Translated: CASKTGGIEGNQPQHF.

This clone was recorded once. The genes are TRBV6-6 and TRBJ2-2; D is unclear. The CDR3 extends over 16 amino acids. V was cut by 4 bases and J by 4 bases, with 16 bases left in between. CDR1 is MNHNY, CDR2 SVGAGI, per germline (reference sequence). CDR3 DNA: TGTGCCAGCAGTTTATCTGATGGTGATAGCACCGGGGAGCTGTTTTTT. Its translation: CASSLSDGDSTGELFF.

The V and J genes are TRBV29-1 and TRBJ2-7, with a weak D call TRBD2 (5 bases). The CDR3 loop spans 12 amino acids. Between the trimmed V and J ends, which lost 7 bases and 6 bases, there was a span of 16 bases. Germline V lookup: CDR1 SQVTM, CDR2 ANQGSEA. The CDR3 sequence is CSGGLIQSEQYF. CDR3 sequence (DNA): TGCAGCGGTGGACTGATCCAAAGCGAGCAGTACTTC.

The chain joins TRBV5-5 to TRBJ1-1; no reliable D call. Germline CDR1 and CDR2: SGHKS and YYEKEE (reference sequence). This CDR3 is built from 14 residues. V was trimmed by 6 bases and J by 5 bases, leaving 17 bases between them. The CDR3 nucleotides are TGTGCCAGCACCTATCGGCCCCCGGGGACTGAAGCTTTCTTT. It specifies CASTYRPPGTEAFF.

V and J are TRBV7-9 and TRBJ2-5; D perhaps matches TRBD2 (5 bases). V was shortened by 1 base and J by 3 bases, with 12 bases between the two germline ends. The CDR3 extends over 15 amino acids. Germline lookup yields CDR1 SEHNR and CDR2 FQNEAQ (reference sequence). CDR3: CASSLGRASKETQYF. In DNA form, the CDR3 reads TGTGCCAGCAGCTTAGGTCGGGCTAGCAAAGAGACCCAGTACTTC.

This rearrangement joins TRBV19 to TRBJ2-5, with a weak D call TRBD2 (5 bases). Deletions cut 3 bases from V and 5 bases from J, with 16 bases between. Per the germline V gene, CDR1 is LNHDA and CDR2 is SQIVND (reference sequence). The CDR3 contains 15 residues. CDR3 sequence: CASSIRGQLQETQYF. CDR3 DNA: TGTGCCAGTAGTATCCGGGGTCAACTCCAGGAGACCCAGTACTTC.

The chain uses TRBV30 and TRBJ2-2; D is perhaps TRBD2 (5 bases). Looked up from germline, CDR1 is GTSNPN and CDR2 is SVGIG (reference sequence). Trimming left V 7 bases short and J 5 bases short, with 20 bases between. The CDR3 runs to 15 residues. CDR3 sequence: CASHRQRVRTGELFF. The DNA for the CDR3 is TGTGCCTCCCACCGGCAGAGGGTGAGAACCGGGGAGCTGTTTTTT.

Remarks on this clone: At the DNA level, this CDR3 is encoded by other sequences in the same sample as well. The V gene is TRBV29-1, the J gene TRBJ2-7; D unresolved. The V end lost 6 bases, the J end lost 4 bases, and 10 bases lay between the germline ends. This CDR3 has 11 residues. Germline values: CDR1 SQVTM, CDR2 ANQGSEA. The CDR3, as DNA: TGCAGCGTCCGCCTCGGGTACGAGCAGTACTTC. Residues: CSVRLGYEQYF.

The chain carries TRBV19 and TRBJ1-3; D gene unclear. Trimming left V 3 bases short and J 0 bases short, with 9 bases between. CDR3 size: 15 residues. Germline V gene sequence: CDR1 LNHDA, CDR2 SQIVND (reference sequence). This chain's CDR3 is CASSIRQNSGNTIYF. The CDR3 nucleotides are TGTGCCAGTAGTATCCGACAAAACTCTGGAAACACCATATATTTT.

This clone was detected only once. Other nucleotide sequences in the sample specify the same CDR3. The V and J genes are TRBV19 and TRBJ2-7; D remains unclear. The V and J ends lost 4 bases and 2 bases respectively, with 3 bases between them. CDR1 and CDR2 from the germline V gene are LNHDA and SQIVND (reference sequence). CDR3 length: 11 amino acids. The DNA of the CDR3 is TGTGCCAGTAGTACCCCCTACGAGCAGTACTTC. This gives the protein CASSTPYEQYF.

The sample holds one count of this clone. V usage is TRBV9 and J usage is TRBJ2-3; 7 nucleotides match TRBD2. CDR3 length: 14 amino acids. After removal of 0 bases from V and 5 bases from J, the junction contained 3 bases not matched to a gene. From germline, CDR1 is SGDLS and CDR2 YYNGEE. CDR3 sequence reads: CASSVVAGVDTQYF. The CDR3, as DNA: TGTGCCAGCAGCGTAGTTGCGGGAGTAGATACGCAGTATTTT.

J is TRBJ2-7 and V is TRBV7-6, with D possibly TRBD2 on 6 matching bases. The V and J ends lost 1 base and 0 bases respectively, with 10 bases between them. Germline CDR1 is SGHVS and CDR2 is FNYEAQ. CDR3 length: 15 amino acids. For the CDR3, the DNA is TGTGCCAGCAGCTTAGGTAGCGGAAGCTCCTACGAGCAGTACTTC. Translating it yields CASSLGSGSSYEQYF.

V is TRBV6-1 and J is TRBJ1-5, with 7 positions matching TRBD1. The CDR3 loop spans 15 amino acids. V was pared by 7 bases and J by 1 base, with 7 bases of the junction left unmatched. Germline assignment: CDR1 MNHNS and CDR2 SASEGT. CDR3 sequence reads: CASKRTGASNQPQHF. The CDR3 region has the DNA TGTGCCAGCAAACGTACAGGGGCGAGCAATCAGCCCCAGCATTTT.

The chain carries TRBV9 and TRBJ2-3, with 9 nucleotides matching TRBD1. The CDR3 has 15 residues. J was trimmed by 4 bases and V by 0 bases; bases with no gene match: 3. Germline V lookup: CDR1 SGDLS, CDR2 YYNGEE. CDR3 sequence reads: CASSVATGGSDTQYF. In DNA, the CDR3 is TGTGCCAGCAGCGTAGCGACAGGGGGTTCAGATACGCAGTATTTT.

The rearrangement joins TRBV28 to TRBJ2-3, with D possibly TRBD2 on 6 matching bases. The CDR3 extends over 17 amino acids. The V and J ends lost 6 bases and 0 bases respectively, with 19 bases between them. Germline CDR1 is MDHEN and CDR2 is SYDVKM. The CDR3 DNA is TGTGCCAGCAGACCCGGATGGGGCGGGACTAGCACAGATACGCAGTATTTT. It codes for CASRPGWGGTSTDTQYF.

Comment on this clone: Other nucleotide sequences from this sample produce the same CDR3. The chain joins TRBV9 to TRBJ2-7; D not resolved. Trimming cost V 0 bases and J 0 bases, with 13 bases left between them. The CDR3 has 16 residues. Germline V gene data show CDR1 as SGDLS and CDR2 as YYNGEE. CDR3: CASSVGAGRSSYEQYF. DNA of the CDR3: TGTGCCAGCAGCGTAGGGGCTGGCAGAAGCTCCTACGAGCAGTACTTC.

This chain joins TRBV21-1 and TRBJ1-5. TRBV21-1 counts as a pseudogene. The CDR3 length is 16 residues. The CDR3 protein is CASSKGRGGGNQPQHF. DNA of the CDR3: TGTGCCAGCAGCAAAGGTCGGGGGGGCGGCAATCAGCCCCAGCATTTT.

The rearrangement links TRBV7-2 to TRBJ2-1; D remains ambiguous. V lost 5 bases and J 6 bases, leaving 14 bases between the germline ends. CDR3 length equals 14 residues. CDR1 is SGHTA and CDR2 is FQGNSA in the germline V gene. DNA of the CDR3: TGTGCCAGCAGCAAGGCGGTACTACGCAATGAGCAGTTCTTC. Translation: CASSKAVLRNEQFF.